The 30 T cell receptor beta chains below all came from one sample that was sequenced in a study of control samples from healthy donors and cancer patients. Data came from immunoSEQ multiplex PCR; TCRdb stores just in-frame clones and leaves some out. The profile shows about 140,000 clones, roughly 92% of them singletons. Sequencing was done on a sample of blood. The receptors originated from a man in his forties in good health.

The J gene is TRBJ1-5, the V gene TRBV12-3 or TRBV12-4, with D hard to call. CDR3 length: 13 amino acids. The germline V and J ends were trimmed by 2 bases and 4 bases, with 6 bases remaining between them. Written as DNA, the CDR3 is TGTGCCAGCAGTTTAAGGGAGAATCAGCCCCAGCATTTT. Amino acids: CASSLRENQPQHF.

The chain combines TRBV25-1 with TRBJ2-5, with 15 bases lining up with TRBD2. V gave up 6 bases and J gave up 1 base; unmatched junction bases: 6. The CDR3 has 17 amino acids. CDR1 is MGHDK, CDR2 SYGVNS, per germline. CDR3: CASSPGLAGGIQETQYF. The CDR3, as DNA: TGTGCCAGCAGCCCGGGACTAGCGGGGGGAATCCAAGAGACCCAGTACTTC.

This rearrangement joins TRBV7-6 to TRBJ1-2, with 7 bases identical to TRBD1. Germline V gene lookup returns CDR1 SGHVS and CDR2 FNYEAQ. The CDR3 runs 16 residues. The V and J ends lost 5 bases and 6 bases, in that order; junction bases with no gene match: 15. The chain's CDR3 is CASSQRLLQGSDGYTF. The CDR3 DNA is TGTGCCAGCAGCCAAAGGTTGTTACAGGGGAGTGATGGCTACACCTTC.

This sequence joins TRBV6-5 and TRBJ1-2; D is unclear. CDR1 and CDR2 (germline): MNHEY, SVGAGI. The CDR3 has 12 amino acids. Trimming removed 6 bases at V and 2 bases at J, with 7 bases between. DNA of the CDR3: TGTGCCAGCAGGGGCAGGAACTATGGCTACACCTTC. Translated: CASRGRNYGYTF.

The J gene is TRBJ1-5, the V gene TRBV2, with unresolved D. The V gene lost 3 bases and the J gene lost 7 bases, with 13 bases spanning the gap. The CDR3 runs 14 residues. CDR1 is SNHLY and CDR2 is FYNNEI in the germline V gene. CDR3 bases: TGTGCCAGCAGTGAGTCTGGCCCTACGCAGCCCCAGCATTTT. Translation gives CASSESGPTQPQHF.

This chain uses TRBV6-5 with TRBJ1-1; 7 nucleotides agree with TRBD1. This CDR3 spans 13 amino acids. V lost 4 bases to trimming and J lost 7 bases; unmatched junction nucleotides: 6. CDR1 and CDR2 (germline): MNHEY, SVGAGI. The CDR3 DNA follows: TGTGCCAGCAGTTCCCCCGGGACAGTTGAAGCTTTCTTT. Its protein product is CASSSPGTVEAFF.

Note on this clone: The junction and the germline gene differ at one end; a read error may be behind it. In the same sample, other DNA sequences code for this CDR3. V usage is TRBV2 and J usage is TRBJ2-7; tentative D call: TRBD1 (5 bases). This CDR3 is built from 16 residues. Germline V lookup: CDR1 SNHLY, CDR2 FYNNEI. The CDR3 coding sequence is TGTGCTAGCAGTGAACAGCTGGGGCCAGGAGCCTACGAGCAGTACTTC. Translated, it gives CASSEQLGPGAYEQYF.

The chain is built from TRBV4-3 and TRBJ1-3; D gene ambiguous. V was clipped by 0 bases and J by 0 bases, with 6 bases between them. The V gene's germline CDR1 is LGHNA and CDR2 YSLEER. There are 15 residues in the CDR3. CDR3 protein: CASSQDLFSGNTIYF. CDR3 DNA sequence: TGCGCCAGCAGCCAAGATCTGTTCTCTGGAAACACCATATATTTT.

The chain links TRBV19 to TRBJ2-1, with D possibly TRBD1 on 5 matching bases. From germline, CDR1 is LNHDA and CDR2 SQIVND (reference sequence). V dropped 4 bases and J dropped 5 bases, with 12 bases sitting between them. This CDR3 spans 14 amino acids. The CDR3 region has the DNA TGTGCCAGTAGTACAGGGTGGGGCGACAATGAGCAGTTCTTC. Translated: CASSTGWGDNEQFF. Supplemented by reference TRBV19 and TRBJ2-1, the full variable domain reads DGGITQSPKYLFRKEGQNVTLSCEQNLNHDAMYWYRQDPGQGLRLIYYSQIVNDFQKGDIAEGYSVSREKKESFPLTVTSAQKNPTAFYLCASSTGWGDNEQFFGPGTRLTVL.

The V and J genes are TRBV4-1 and TRBJ1-1; D is undetermined. In germline, CDR1 is MGHRA, CDR2 YSYEKL. This CDR3 is 14 amino acids long. Trimming shortened V by 0 bases and J by 6 bases, and 11 bases separated the two germline ends. CDR3 nucleotides: TGCGCCAGCAGCCAAGATGTAGGGATCGCTGAAGCTTTCTTT. It codes for CASSQDVGIAEAFF.

V is TRBV7-3 and J is TRBJ2-5, with 10 bases lining up with TRBD2. Germline lookup yields CDR1 SGHTA and CDR2 FQGTGA. J was trimmed by 5 bases and V by 5 bases; bases with no gene match: 8. The CDR3 consists of 15 residues. CDR3 coding DNA: TGTGCCAGCAGCCGAAGCGGGAGGGCCCCTGAGACCCAGTACTTC. As protein: CASSRSGRAPETQYF.

The chain joins TRBV12-3 or TRBV12-4 to TRBJ1-3, with D hard to call. This CDR3 has 10 residues. Trimming cost V 8 bases and J 8 bases, with 7 bases left between them. Here the CDR3 DNA reads TGTGCCAGCCCCGGGGACACCATATATTTT. As protein: CASPGDTIYF.

The genes are TRBV7-9 and TRBJ2-7; D may be TRBD1 or TRBD2 (5 bases each). Germline loops: CDR1 SEHNR, CDR2 FQNEAQ (reference sequence). The CDR3 is 13 residues long. V lost 6 bases and J lost 3, with 12 bases in between. The CDR3 loop is CASSRDRRYEQYF. The DNA for the CDR3 is TGTGCCAGCAGTCGGGACCGACGCTACGAGCAGTACTTC.

The V and J genes are TRBV7-2 and TRBJ1-2, with D perhaps matching TRBD1 (5 bases). The V end lost 1 base, the J end lost 8 bases, and 11 bases lay between the germline ends. Germline V gene lookup returns CDR1 SGHTA and CDR2 FQGNSA. The CDR3 is 13 residues long. CDR3 DNA sequence: TGTGCCAGCAGCTTAGGGGCAGGGCGAGGCTACACCTTC. Amino acid sequence: CASSLGAGRGYTF. The full variable domain, with the rest looked up from reference TRBV7-2 and TRBJ1-2, is GAGVSQSPSNKVTEKGKDVELRCDPISGHTALYWYRQSLGQGLEFLIYFQGNSAPDKSGLPSDRFSAERTGGSVSTLTIQRTQQEDSAVYLCASSLGAGRGYTFGSGTRLTVV.

This rearrangement joins TRBV11-2 to TRBJ1-5; the match to TRBD1 covers 7 bases. Germline lookup yields CDR1 SGHAT and CDR2 FQNNGV. With V trimmed by 5 bases and J by 6 bases, 4 bases remained unmatched. The CDR3 spans 13 residues. The CDR3 sequence is CASSRQGGQPQHF. The CDR3 nucleotides read TGTGCCAGCAGCCGACAGGGAGGTCAGCCCCAGCATTTT.

The chain is built from TRBV9 and TRBJ2-3, with 7 bases that match TRBD2. The V and J ends lost 6 bases and 4 bases, in that order; junction bases with no gene match: 17. The CDR3 is made up of 17 amino acids. From germline, CDR1 is SGDLS and CDR2 YYNGEE. This CDR3 is CASTPQAGRGSPDTQYF. CDR3 bases: TGTGCCAGCACCCCCCAAGCGGGACGCGGGAGCCCAGATACGCAGTATTTT.

The V call is TRBV4-3, the J call TRBJ2-1; TRBD1 matches 7 bases. CDR1 is LGHNA, CDR2 YSLEER, per germline. The CDR3 has 15 residues. V shed 4 bases and J 1 base; nucleotides not matched to a gene: 4. The CDR3 region has the DNA TGCGCCAGCAGCCCTGGGGACAGTTCCTACAATGAGCAGTTCTTC. Residues: CASSPGDSSYNEQFF.

The chain couples TRBV11-1 to TRBJ1-1; no definite D call. V lost 0 bases and J 10 bases, leaving 15 bases between the germline ends. CDR3 length: 14 residues. Germline lookup yields CDR1 SGHAT and CDR2 FQDESV (reference sequence). The CDR3 region is CASSLAGRGSGAFF. The DNA for the CDR3 is TGTGCCAGCAGCTTAGCGGGTCGGGGAAGTGGAGCTTTCTTT.

The rearrangement links TRBV5-6 to TRBJ2-4; D is uncertain. The CDR3 is 15 residues long. Germline CDR1 SGHDT, CDR2 YYEEEE. The ends were cut back, 1 base at V and 5 bases at J, with 13 bases in the middle. The CDR3 nucleotides read TGTGCCAGCAGCTTGCTCTCGGGCAGTGAAAACATTCAGTACTTC. Residues: CASSLLSGSENIQYF.

V gene TRBV19 combines with J gene TRBJ1-1; D remains ambiguous. The CDR3 is 15 amino acids. Trimming cost V 5 bases and J 0 bases, with 13 bases left between them. The germline CDR1 and CDR2 sequences are LNHDA and SQIVND (reference sequence). The CDR3 bases are TGTGCCAGTAGTTCCCTACAGAACATGAACACTGAAGCTTTCTTT. Protein: CASSSLQNMNTEAFF.

The chain combines TRBV14 with TRBJ2-5, with D tentatively TRBD1 or TRBD2 (5 bases each). CDR1 and CDR2 from the germline V gene are SGHDN and FVKESK. V shed 2 bases and J shed 2 bases, with 12 bases lying between them. The CDR3 runs 15 residues. DNA for the CDR3: TGTGCCAGCAGCCAATTTCGGGGACCACAAGAGACCCAGTACTTC. Translated, it gives CASSQFRGPQETQYF.

V gene TRBV27 combines with J gene TRBJ1-2; D possibly corresponds to TRBD1 (5 bases). The CDR3 contains 14 residues. CDR1 and CDR2 (germline): MNHEY, SMNVEV (reference sequence). Trimming took off 3 bases at V and 8 bases at J, with 16 bases between the two ends. CDR3 DNA sequence: TGTGCCAGCAGTTTGGGAGGAGGGGCGGGCGGCTACACCTTC. Translated: CASSLGGGAGGYTF.

The chain is built from TRBV13 and TRBJ2-5, with TRBD2 matching over 8 bases. The CDR3 is made up of 16 amino acids. CDR1 PRHDT and CDR2 FYEKMQ come from the germline V gene (reference sequence). V lost 4 bases, J lost 3 bases, and 10 bases stayed unmatched. The CDR3 sequence: CASSSVGGAGKETQYF. The CDR3 DNA reads as TGTGCCAGCAGCTCAGTCGGGGGGGCCGGTAAAGAGACCCAGTACTTC.

This chain joins TRBV6-6 and TRBJ2-3; no definite D call. V lost 1 base, J lost 6 bases, and 5 bases lay in between. Germline V lookup: CDR1 MNHNY, CDR2 SVGAGI (reference sequence). This CDR3 is 12 amino acids long. CDR3: CASSYLVDTQYF. DNA for the CDR3: TGTGCCAGCAGTTACTTAGTGGATACGCAGTATTTT.

To note about this clone: Relative to the germline gene, one junction end is altered; a read error may explain this. This chain joins TRBV6-6 and TRBJ1-6; maybe TRBD1 (5 bases). The CDR3 length is 14 residues. Germline V gives CDR1 MNHNY, CDR2 SVGAGI (reference sequence). CDR3 amino acids: CASCYGGGRAPLHF. CDR3 nucleotides: TGTGCCAGCTGTTATGGGGGGGGACGGGCACCCCTCCACTTT.

This chain uses TRBV5-4 with TRBJ1-1, with 10 bases identical to TRBD1. The CDR3 extends over 14 amino acids. With V trimmed by 4 bases and J by 4 bases, 4 bases remained unmatched. CDR1 is SGHNT and CDR2 is YYREEE in the germline V gene (reference sequence). The CDR3 region is CASSGGQGRTEAFF. CDR3 in DNA: TGTGCCAGCAGCGGGGGACAGGGGCGCACTGAAGCTTTCTTT.

The rearrangement links TRBV28 to TRBJ2-5, with 7 bases identical to TRBD1. V trimming: 5 bases; J trimming: 2 bases; junction bases outside the gene matches: 8. The CDR3 covers 15 residues. Germline values: CDR1 MDHEN, CDR2 SYDVKM. The CDR3 loop is CASSPPTGQQETQYF. The CDR3 region has the DNA TGTGCCAGCAGTCCTCCCACGGGACAGCAAGAGACCCAGTACTTC.

The genes are TRBV20-1 and TRBJ1-1; 7 nucleotides agree with TRBD1. The CDR3 consists of 11 residues. The V gene end was trimmed by 8 bases and the J gene end by 8 bases; junction bases not matched to a gene: 8. The V gene's germline CDR1 is DFQATT and CDR2 SNEGSKA (reference sequence). The DNA of the CDR3 is TGCAGTACAACGGGACAGAGAGAAGCTTTCTTT. Its protein product is CSTTGQREAFF.

V is TRBV2 and J is TRBJ2-7, with TRBD1 matching 8 bases. CDR3 length: 14 amino acids. Germline CDR1 and CDR2: SNHLY and FYNNEI. V was clipped by 6 bases and J by 5 bases; unmatched bases: 9. Here the CDR3 DNA reads TGTGCCAGCAGCCTAGGACAGGGTGTCCACGAGCAGTACTTC. It is translated as CASSLGQGVHEQYF.

The V and J genes are TRBV5-7 and TRBJ2-3; a possible D gene is TRBD1 (6 bases). TRBV5-7 qualifies as an ORF whose function is uncertain. V was pared by 0 bases and J by 0 bases, with 8 bases between. CDR3 length equals 15 residues. In nucleotides, the CDR3 is TGTGCCAGCAGCTTGGGGACAGCCAGCACAGATACGCAGTATTTT. Translated, it gives CASSLGTASTDTQYF.